This is a list of T cell receptor beta chains from one sample in a study of cytomegalovirus exposure and HLA in healthy donors. Assay: immunoSEQ multiplex PCR; the TCRdb copy retains only in-frame clones and omits some. The data hold around 150,000 clones, with more than 75% observed a single time. Input material: PBMCs. The receptors were gathered from a woman aged 40 to 50 in good health and CMV-seronegative. Both conserved end residues are part of each CDR3. The D gene is left open where the match is weak. Not all rows give a size; the values are once, few, many and, for expanded clones, a class.

d_gene: -
v_gene: TRBV18
j_gene: TRBJ1-3
abundance: -
CDR3aa: CASSSDIPSGNTIYF
CDR3nt: TGTGCCAGCTCATCGGACATACCTTCTGGAAACACCATATATTTT

d_gene: TRBD1
v_gene: TRBV27
j_gene: TRBJ1-5
abundance: -
CDR3aa: CASSRNTGTGSQPQHF
CDR3nt: TGTGCCAGCAGCCGAAACACCGGGACAGGGAGTCAGCCCCAGCATTTT

d_gene: -
v_gene: TRBV7-3
j_gene: TRBJ2-1
abundance: -
CDR3aa: CASSPERYNEQFF
CDR3nt: TGTGCCAGCAGCCCGGAGCGCTACAATGAGCAGTTCTTC

d_gene: TRBD2
v_gene: TRBV12-5
j_gene: TRBJ2-7
abundance: few
CDR3aa: CASGLSSGGRYEQYF
CDR3nt: TGTGCTAGTGGTTTGAGTTCGGGAGGGCGGTACGAGCAGTACTTC

d_gene: TRBD2
v_gene: TRBV7-2
j_gene: TRBJ2-5
abundance: -
CDR3aa: CASGSGGGQETQYF
CDR3nt: TGTGCCAGCGGGTCGGGGGGGGGCCAAGAGACCCAGTACTTC

d_gene: TRBD2
v_gene: TRBV5-1
j_gene: TRBJ2-5
abundance: -
CDR3aa: CASSRRTRQQETQYF
CDR3nt: TGCGCCAGCAGCAGGAGGACTAGGCAGCAAGAGACCCAGTACTTC

d_gene: -
v_gene: TRBV7-6
j_gene: TRBJ1-4
abundance: -
CDR3aa: CASSLAPGLEKLFF
CDR3nt: TGTGCCAGCAGCTTAGCCCCGGGTTTGGAAAAACTGTTTTTT

d_gene: TRBD1
v_gene: TRBV7-9
j_gene: TRBJ1-5
abundance: -
CDR3aa: CASSLTGGNQPQHF
CDR3nt: TGTGCCAGCAGCTTGACAGGGGGGAATCAGCCCCAGCATTTT

d_gene: -
v_gene: TRBV11-3
j_gene: TRBJ2-6
abundance: -
CDR3aa: CASSLSSGANVLTF
CDR3nt: TGTGCCAGCAGCTTGAGCTCTGGGGCCAACGTCCTGACTTTC

d_gene: -
v_gene: TRBV18
j_gene: TRBJ1-1
abundance: few
CDR3aa: CASSPPPGENTEAFF
CDR3nt: TGTGCCAGCTCACCACCTCCAGGGGAGAACACTGAAGCTTTCTTT

d_gene: TRBD1
v_gene: TRBV27
j_gene: TRBJ1-1
abundance: -
CDR3aa: CASSLLAGGPRGTEAFF
CDR3nt: TGTGCCAGCAGTTTATTGGCAGGGGGCCCCAGGGGGACTGAAGCTTTCTTT

d_gene: -
v_gene: TRBV9
j_gene: TRBJ2-5
abundance: -
CDR3aa: CASSAPRETQYF
CDR3nt: TGTGCCAGCAGCGCCCCGAGGGAGACCCAGTACTTC

d_gene: -
v_gene: TRBV7-9
j_gene: TRBJ1-3
abundance: -
CDR3aa: CASSLNRTRSGNTIYF
CDR3nt: TGTGCCAGCAGCTTAAACAGGACACGCTCCGGAAACACCATATATTTT

d_gene: TRBD2
v_gene: TRBV5-1
j_gene: TRBJ2-1
abundance: -
CDR3aa: CASSEGLAGQQANEQFF
CDR3nt: TGCGCCAGCAGCGAGGGACTAGCGGGCCAACAGGCCAATGAGCAGTTCTTC

d_gene: TRBD1
v_gene: TRBV2
j_gene: TRBJ2-3
abundance: few
CDR3aa: CASRGTGGADTQYF
CDR3nt: TGTGCCAGCAGGGGGACAGGGGGGGCAGATACGCAGTATTTT

d_gene: TRBD1
v_gene: TRBV5-1
j_gene: TRBJ1-3
abundance: -
CDR3aa: CASSAGQGAGNTIYF
CDR3nt: TGCGCCAGCAGCGCTGGACAGGGGGCAGGAAACACCATATATTTT

d_gene: -
v_gene: TRBV7-3
j_gene: TRBJ1-1
abundance: -
CDR3aa: CASSLGLGDTEAFF
CDR3nt: TGTGCCAGCAGCTTAGGTCTTGGAGACACTGAAGCTTTCTTT

d_gene: -
v_gene: TRBV20-1
j_gene: TRBJ2-1
abundance: -
CDR3aa: CSAVTLDEQFF
CDR3nt: TGCAGTGCTGTGACACTCGATGAGCAGTTCTTC

d_gene: -
v_gene: TRBV1
j_gene: TRBJ2-1
abundance: -
CDR3aa: CTSSEVAKVNNEQFF
CDR3nt: TGCACCAGCAGCGAAGTAGCGAAGGTGAACAATGAGCAGTTCTTC

d_gene: -
v_gene: TRBV28
j_gene: TRBJ1-5
abundance: few
CDR3aa: CASTPRGSGGNQPQHF
CDR3nt: TGTGCCAGCACGCCCAGGGGTAGTGGGGGCAATCAGCCCCAGCATTTT

d_gene: -
v_gene: TRBV4-3
j_gene: TRBJ2-5
abundance: -
CDR3aa: CASSQDRNQETQYF
CDR3nt: TGCGCCAGCAGCCAAGACAGGAATCAAGAGACCCAGTACTTC

d_gene: TRBD2
v_gene: TRBV30
j_gene: TRBJ2-7
abundance: -
CDR3aa: CAWSPSGGASEQYF
CDR3nt: TGTGCCTGGAGCCCTTCCGGGGGGGCGAGCGAGCAGTACTTC

d_gene: TRBD2
v_gene: TRBV5-1
j_gene: TRBJ2-1
abundance: -
CDR3aa: CASSFLAGEYNEQFF
CDR3nt: TGCGCCAGCAGCTTCCTAGCGGGAGAGTACAATGAGCAGTTCTTC

d_gene: -
v_gene: TRBV27
j_gene: TRBJ1-6
abundance: -
CDR3aa: CASTSGWGANSPLHF
CDR3nt: TGTGCCAGCACCTCCGGTTGGGGCGCGAATTCACCCCTCCACTTT

d_gene: TRBD2
v_gene: TRBV7-9
j_gene: TRBJ2-2
abundance: -
CDR3aa: CASPPGTRNTGELFF
CDR3nt: TGTGCCAGCCCCCCCGGGACTAGGAACACCGGGGAGCTGTTTTTT

d_gene: -
v_gene: TRBV7-6
j_gene: TRBJ2-5
abundance: -
CDR3aa: CASTLNQGGETQYF
CDR3nt: TGTGCCAGCACCTTAAACCAGGGTGGTGAGACCCAGTACTTC

d_gene: TRBD2
v_gene: TRBV7-8
j_gene: TRBJ2-1
abundance: -
CDR3aa: CASSLARGGLYNEQFF
CDR3nt: TGTGCCAGCAGCTTAGCGCGGGGAGGGCTATACAATGAGCAGTTCTTC

d_gene: -
v_gene: TRBV9
j_gene: TRBJ2-1
abundance: -
CDR3aa: CASSVTGGGSSYNEQFF
CDR3nt: TGTGCCAGCAGCGTAACCGGGGGCGGGAGCTCCTACAATGAGCAGTTCTTC

d_gene: -
v_gene: TRBV11-2
j_gene: TRBJ1-2
abundance: -
CDR3aa: CASSLDRDYGYTF
CDR3nt: TGTGCCAGCAGCTTAGACAGGGACTATGGCTACACCTTC

d_gene: -
v_gene: TRBV5-6
j_gene: TRBJ1-1
abundance: -
CDR3aa: CASGLQNTEAFF
CDR3nt: TGTGCCAGCGGACTCCAGAACACTGAAGCTTTCTTT

d_gene: -
v_gene: TRBV6-1
j_gene: TRBJ2-7
abundance: -
CDR3aa: CASSRFQESYEQYF
CDR3nt: TGTGCCAGCAGTCGATTCCAGGAATCCTACGAGCAGTACTTT

d_gene: TRBD2
v_gene: TRBV4-2
j_gene: TRBJ2-1
abundance: -
CDR3aa: CASSQGRTSGSSSYNEQFF
CDR3nt: TGTGCCAGCAGCCAGGGAAGGACTAGCGGGAGTTCCTCCTACAATGAGCAGTTCTTC

d_gene: -
v_gene: TRBV19
j_gene: TRBJ2-2
abundance: -
CDR3aa: CASRQGTATGELFF
CDR3nt: TGTGCCAGTAGGCAGGGGACGGCGACCGGGGAGCTGTTTTTT

d_gene: -
v_gene: TRBV7-2
j_gene: TRBJ1-1
abundance: -
CDR3aa: CASSTDRNTEAFF
CDR3nt: TGTGCCAGCAGCACGGACAGAAACACTGAAGCTTTCTTT

d_gene: -
v_gene: TRBV28
j_gene: TRBJ1-1
abundance: -
CDR3aa: CASLQERRNTEAFF
CDR3nt: TGTGCCAGCCTACAGGAGCGTAGGAACACTGAAGCTTTCTTT

d_gene: -
v_gene: TRBV28
j_gene: TRBJ1-5
abundance: -
CDR3aa: CASSLGGKQPQHF
CDR3nt: TGTGCCAGCAGCTTAGGAGGGAAGCAGCCCCAGCATTTT

d_gene: TRBD1
v_gene: TRBV5-1
j_gene: TRBJ2-7
abundance: -
CDR3aa: CASSFGGQGAGEQYF
CDR3nt: TGCGCCAGCAGCTTTGGTGGACAGGGGGCCGGCGAGCAGTACTTC

d_gene: -
v_gene: TRBV7-8
j_gene: TRBJ2-3
abundance: -
CDR3aa: CASSLALSVPRSTDTQYF
CDR3nt: TGTGCCAGCAGCTTAGCGCTGTCTGTCCCTAGATCTACTGATACGCAGTATTTT

d_gene: TRBD2
v_gene: TRBV11-2
j_gene: TRBJ2-4
abundance: -
CDR3aa: CASSPRGAGVDTNIQYF
CDR3nt: TGTGCCAGCAGCCCAAGGGGAGCGGGAGTCGATACAAACATTCAGTACTTC

d_gene: -
v_gene: TRBV18
j_gene: TRBJ2-2
abundance: few
CDR3aa: CASSPLRGGAGTGELFF
CDR3nt: TGTGCCAGCTCACCCCTTCGAGGGGGGGCGGGGACCGGGGAGCTGTTTTTT